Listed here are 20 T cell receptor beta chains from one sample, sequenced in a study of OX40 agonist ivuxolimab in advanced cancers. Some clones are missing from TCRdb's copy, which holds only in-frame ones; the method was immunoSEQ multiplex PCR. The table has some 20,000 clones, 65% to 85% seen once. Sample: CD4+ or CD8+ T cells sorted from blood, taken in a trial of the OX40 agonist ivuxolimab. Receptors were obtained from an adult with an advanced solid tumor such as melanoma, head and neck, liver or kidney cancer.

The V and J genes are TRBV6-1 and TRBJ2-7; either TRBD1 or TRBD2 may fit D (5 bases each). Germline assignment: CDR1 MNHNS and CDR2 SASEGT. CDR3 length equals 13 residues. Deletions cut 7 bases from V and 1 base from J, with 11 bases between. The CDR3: CASKGPPSYEQYF. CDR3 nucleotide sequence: TGTGCCAGCAAGGGACCACCTTCCTACGAGCAGTACTTC.

CDR3 nucleotide sequence: TGTGCCAGCAGCTCTGGGACAGCCCAAGAGACCCAGTACTTC. This sequence encodes CASSSGTAQETQYF. V and J are TRBV5-4 and TRBJ2-5; 7 bases match TRBD1. This CDR3 is built from 14 residues. V shed 3 bases and J 1 base; nucleotides not matched to a gene: 3. The germline V gene has CDR1 SGHNT and CDR2 YYREEE (reference sequence).

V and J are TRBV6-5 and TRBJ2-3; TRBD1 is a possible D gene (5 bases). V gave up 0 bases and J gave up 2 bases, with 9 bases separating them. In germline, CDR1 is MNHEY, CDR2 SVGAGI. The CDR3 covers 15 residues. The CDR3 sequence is CASSYSARDTDTQYF. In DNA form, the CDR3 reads TGTGCCAGCAGTTACTCGGCCAGGGACACAGATACGCAGTATTTT.

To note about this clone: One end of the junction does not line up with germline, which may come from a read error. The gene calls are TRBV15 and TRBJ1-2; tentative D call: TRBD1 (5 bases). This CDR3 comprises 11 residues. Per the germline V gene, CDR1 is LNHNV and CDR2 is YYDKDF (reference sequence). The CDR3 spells CATSRGGLKIF. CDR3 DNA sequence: TGTGCCACCAGCAGAGGGGGACTTAAAATCTTC.

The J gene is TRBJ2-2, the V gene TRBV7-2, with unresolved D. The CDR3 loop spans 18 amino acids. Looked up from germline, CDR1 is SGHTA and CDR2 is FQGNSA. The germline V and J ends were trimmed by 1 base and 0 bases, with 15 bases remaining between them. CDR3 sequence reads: CASSLGMDGHANTGELFF. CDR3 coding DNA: TGTGCCAGCAGCTTAGGAATGGACGGCCACGCGAACACCGGGGAGCTGTTTTTT. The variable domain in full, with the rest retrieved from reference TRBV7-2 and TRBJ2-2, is GAGVSQSPSNKVTEKGKDVELRCDPISGHTALYWYRQSLGQGLEFLIYFQGNSAPDKSGLPSDRFSAERTGGSVSTLTIQRTQQEDSAVYLCASSLGMDGHANTGELFFGEGSRLTVL.

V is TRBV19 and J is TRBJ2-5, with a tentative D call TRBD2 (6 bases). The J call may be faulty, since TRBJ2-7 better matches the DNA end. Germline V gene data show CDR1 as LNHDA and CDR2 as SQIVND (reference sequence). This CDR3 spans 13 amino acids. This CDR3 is CASSIGGTYEQYF. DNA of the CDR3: TGTGCCAGTAGTATCGGGGGAACCTACGAGCAGTACTTC.

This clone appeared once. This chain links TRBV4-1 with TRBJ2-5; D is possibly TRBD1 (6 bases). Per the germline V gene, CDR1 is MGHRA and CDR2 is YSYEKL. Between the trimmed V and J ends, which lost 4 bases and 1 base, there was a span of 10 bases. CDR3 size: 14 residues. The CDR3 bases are TGCGCCAGCAGCCTTAGGACAGTCCAAGAGACCCAGTACTTC. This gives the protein CASSLRTVQETQYF.

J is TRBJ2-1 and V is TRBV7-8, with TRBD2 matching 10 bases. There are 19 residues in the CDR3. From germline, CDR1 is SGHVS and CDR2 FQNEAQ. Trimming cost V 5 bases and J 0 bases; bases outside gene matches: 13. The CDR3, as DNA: TGTGCCAGCAGCACCGGTGCTAGCGGGGGTCTAAGCTCCTACAATGAGCAGTTCTTC. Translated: CASSTGASGGLSSYNEQFF.

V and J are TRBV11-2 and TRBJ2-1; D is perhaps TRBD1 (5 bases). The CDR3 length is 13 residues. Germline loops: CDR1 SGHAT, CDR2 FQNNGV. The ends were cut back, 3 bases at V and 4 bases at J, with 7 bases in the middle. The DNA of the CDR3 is TGTGCCAGCAGCTTGGACACGTACAATGAGCAGTTCTTC. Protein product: CASSLDTYNEQFF. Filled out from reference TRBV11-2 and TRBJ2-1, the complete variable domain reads EAGVAQSPRYKIIEKRQSVAFWCNPISGHATLYWYQQILGQGPKLLIQFQNNGVVDDSQLPKDRFSAERLKGVDSTLKIQPAKLEDSAVYLCASSLDTYNEQFFGPGTRLTVL.

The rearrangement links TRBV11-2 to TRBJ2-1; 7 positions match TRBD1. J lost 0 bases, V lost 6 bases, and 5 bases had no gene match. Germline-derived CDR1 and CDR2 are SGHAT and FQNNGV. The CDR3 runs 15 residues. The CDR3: CASRWDSSSYNEQFF. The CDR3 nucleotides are TGTGCCAGCAGGTGGGACAGTAGCTCCTACAATGAGCAGTTCTTC.

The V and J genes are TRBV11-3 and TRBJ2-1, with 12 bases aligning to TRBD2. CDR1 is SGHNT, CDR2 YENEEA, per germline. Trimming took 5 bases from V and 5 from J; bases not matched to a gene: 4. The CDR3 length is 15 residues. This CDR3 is CASSPRTSGNNEQFF. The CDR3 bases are TGTGCCAGCAGCCCCCGGACTAGCGGGAACAATGAGCAGTTCTTC.

For the CDR3, the DNA is TGTGCCAGCAGCCTATGGAGCTACGAGCAGTACTTC. This translates into CASSLWSYEQYF. V gene TRBV11-2 combines with J gene TRBJ2-7; D remains ambiguous. The CDR3 has 12 residues. The germline CDR1 and CDR2 sequences are SGHAT and FQNNGV. The V gene lost 5 bases and the J gene lost 3 bases, with 8 bases spanning the gap.

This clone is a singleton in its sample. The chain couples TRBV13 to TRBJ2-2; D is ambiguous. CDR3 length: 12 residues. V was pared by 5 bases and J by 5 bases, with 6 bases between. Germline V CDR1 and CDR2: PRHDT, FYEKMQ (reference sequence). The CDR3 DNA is TGTGCCAGCAGCATTTGGACCGGGGAGCTGTTTTTT. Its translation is CASSIWTGELFF.

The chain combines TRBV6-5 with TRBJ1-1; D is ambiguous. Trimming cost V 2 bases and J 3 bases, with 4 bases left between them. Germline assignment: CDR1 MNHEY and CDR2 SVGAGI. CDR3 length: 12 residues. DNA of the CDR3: TGTGCCAGCAGTTACCCGGACACTGAAGCTTTCTTT. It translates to CASSYPDTEAFF.

This CDR3 reads CASSTLLGPPRTDTQYF. The CDR3 bases are TGTGCCAGTAGTACGTTGCTTGGACCCCCCCGCACAGATACGCAGTATTTT. The rearrangement links TRBV19 to TRBJ2-3; the D is unclear. Trimming shortened V by 4 bases and J by 1 base, and 18 bases separated the two germline ends. CDR3 size: 17 residues. CDR1 and CDR2 from the germline V gene are LNHDA and SQIVND (reference sequence).

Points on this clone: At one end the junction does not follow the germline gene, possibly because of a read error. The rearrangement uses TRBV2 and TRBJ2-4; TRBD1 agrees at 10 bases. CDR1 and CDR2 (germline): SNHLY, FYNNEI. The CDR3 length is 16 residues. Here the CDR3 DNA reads TGTGCCAGCAGGGAAGGACAGGGGGTGACCAAAAACATTCAGTACTTC. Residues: CASREGQGVTKNIQYF.

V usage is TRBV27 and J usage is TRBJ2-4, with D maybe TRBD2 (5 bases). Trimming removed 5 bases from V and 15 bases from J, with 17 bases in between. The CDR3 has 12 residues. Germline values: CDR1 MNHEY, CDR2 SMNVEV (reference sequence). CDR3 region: CASSPGLLRWYF. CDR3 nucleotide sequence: TGTGCCAGCAGTCCCGGACTTCTCCGATGGTACTTC.

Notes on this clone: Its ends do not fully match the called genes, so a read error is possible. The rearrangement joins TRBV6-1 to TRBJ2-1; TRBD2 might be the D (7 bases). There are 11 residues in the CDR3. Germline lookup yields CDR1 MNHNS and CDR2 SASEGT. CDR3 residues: CASSESRGAIF. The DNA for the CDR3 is TGTGCCAGCAGTGAATCTCGGGGGGCGATCTTC.

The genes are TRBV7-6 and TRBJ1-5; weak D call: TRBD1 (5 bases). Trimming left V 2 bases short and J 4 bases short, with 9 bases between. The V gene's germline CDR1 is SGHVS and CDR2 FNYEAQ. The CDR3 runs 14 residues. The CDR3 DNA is TGTGCCAGCAGCTTAACTGGGGGTAATCAGCCCCAGCATTTT. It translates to CASSLTGGNQPQHF.

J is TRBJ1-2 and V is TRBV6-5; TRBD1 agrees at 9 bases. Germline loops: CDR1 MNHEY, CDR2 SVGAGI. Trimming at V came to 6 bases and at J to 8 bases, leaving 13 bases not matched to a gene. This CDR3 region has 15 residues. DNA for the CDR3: TGTGCCAGCAGCTCATTAAACAGGGGGCGAAGAGGCTACACCTTC. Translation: CASSSLNRGRRGYTF.